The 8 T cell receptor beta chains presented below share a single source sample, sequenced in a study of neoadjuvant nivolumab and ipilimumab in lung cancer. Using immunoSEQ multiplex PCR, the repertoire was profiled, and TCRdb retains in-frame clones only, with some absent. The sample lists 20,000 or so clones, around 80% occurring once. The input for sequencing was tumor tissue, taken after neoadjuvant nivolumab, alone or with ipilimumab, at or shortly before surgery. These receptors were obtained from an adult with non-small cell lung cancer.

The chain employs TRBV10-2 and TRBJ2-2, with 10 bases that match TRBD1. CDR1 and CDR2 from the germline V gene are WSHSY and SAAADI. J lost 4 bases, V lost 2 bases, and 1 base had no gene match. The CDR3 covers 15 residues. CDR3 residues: CASSEGQGGTGELFF. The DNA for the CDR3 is TGCGCCAGCAGTGAGGGACAGGGGGGCACCGGGGAGCTGTTTTTT.

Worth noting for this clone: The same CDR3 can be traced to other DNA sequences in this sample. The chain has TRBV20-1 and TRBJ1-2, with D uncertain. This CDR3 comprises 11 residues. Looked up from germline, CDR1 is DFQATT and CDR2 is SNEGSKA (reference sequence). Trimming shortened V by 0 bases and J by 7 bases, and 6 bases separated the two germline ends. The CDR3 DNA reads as TGCAGTGCTAGAGATCCGGGTGGCTACACCTTC. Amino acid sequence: CSARDPGGYTF.

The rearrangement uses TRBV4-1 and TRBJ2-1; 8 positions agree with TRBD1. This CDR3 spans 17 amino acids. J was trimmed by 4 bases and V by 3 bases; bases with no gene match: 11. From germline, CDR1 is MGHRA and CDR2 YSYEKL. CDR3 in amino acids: CASSQGPAGGHYNEQFF. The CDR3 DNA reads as TGCGCCAGCAGCCAGGGACCCGCAGGGGGCCATTACAATGAGCAGTTCTTC.

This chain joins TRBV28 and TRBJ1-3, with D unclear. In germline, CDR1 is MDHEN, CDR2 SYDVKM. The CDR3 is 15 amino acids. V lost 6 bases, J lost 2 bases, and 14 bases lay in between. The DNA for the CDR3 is TGTGCCAGCAGCCCACGACGGGAGACTGGAAACACCATATATTTT. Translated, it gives CASSPRRETGNTIYF.

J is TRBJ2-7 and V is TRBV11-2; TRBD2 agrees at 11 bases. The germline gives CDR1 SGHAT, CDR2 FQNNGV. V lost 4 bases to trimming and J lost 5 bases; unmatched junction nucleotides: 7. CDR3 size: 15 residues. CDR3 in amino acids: CASSSTLAGGDEQYF. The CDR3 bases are TGTGCCAGCAGCTCAACCCTAGCGGGGGGAGACGAGCAGTACTTC.

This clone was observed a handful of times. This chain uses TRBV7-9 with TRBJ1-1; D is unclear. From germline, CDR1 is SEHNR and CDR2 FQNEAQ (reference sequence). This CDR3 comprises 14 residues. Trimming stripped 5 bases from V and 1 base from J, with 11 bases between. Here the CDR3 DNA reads TGTGCCAGCAGCCCCCTACAGTGGAACACTGAAGCTTTCTTT. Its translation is CASSPLQWNTEAFF.

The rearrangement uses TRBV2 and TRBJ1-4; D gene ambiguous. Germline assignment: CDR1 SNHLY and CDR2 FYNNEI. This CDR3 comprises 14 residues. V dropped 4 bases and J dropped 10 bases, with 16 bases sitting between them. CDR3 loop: CASSGNRDVGKLFF. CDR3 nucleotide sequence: TGTGCCAGCAGTGGAAATAGGGATGTAGGAAAACTGTTTTTT.

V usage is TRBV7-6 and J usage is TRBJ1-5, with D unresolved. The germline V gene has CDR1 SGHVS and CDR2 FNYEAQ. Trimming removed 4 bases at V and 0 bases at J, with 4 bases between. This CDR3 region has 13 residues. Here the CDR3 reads CASSSDSNQPQHF. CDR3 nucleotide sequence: TGTGCCAGCAGCTCAGATAGCAATCAGCCCCAGCATTTT.